Sequencing of this TCR beta chain was carried out in a study of PD-1 blockade in classical Hodgkin lymphoma. On the study more broadly: Patients got intravenous nivolumab 3 mg/kg every 2 weeks. Study-level results: TCR diversity in CD4+, not CD8+, cells rose significantly by C4D1. Exclusion was the outcome for patients who began nivolumab under 1 year after ASCT.

Germline lookup yields CDR1 SGHDN and CDR2 FVKESK. The CDR3 is 15 residues long. Losses at the gene ends were 5 bases for V and 4 bases for J; bases not matched to a gene: 10. Each patient relapsed following autologous stem cell transplantation, and prior brentuximab vedotin exposure differed. It was by magnetic negative selection that CD8+ T cells were isolated from thawed PBMCs. Complete response, partial response or progressive disease were the best responses. Clones were read by immunoSEQ multiplex PCR, and TCRdb kept only the in-frame ones, dropping some. Of 8,000 or so clones listed, about 86% were seen once; the top ten hold 22%. Remarks on this clone: Its specificity is unknown.

The TCR sequence derives from a human donor with classical Hodgkin lymphoma. The chain links TRBV14 to TRBJ2-7; 8 bases map to TRBD1. The specimen comprised CD8+ T cells from blood, sampled at baseline. CDR3 in amino acids: CASSYGRTGFYEQYF. The CDR3 bases are TGTGCCAGCAGCTACGGACGGACAGGGTTTTACGAGCAGTACTTC.